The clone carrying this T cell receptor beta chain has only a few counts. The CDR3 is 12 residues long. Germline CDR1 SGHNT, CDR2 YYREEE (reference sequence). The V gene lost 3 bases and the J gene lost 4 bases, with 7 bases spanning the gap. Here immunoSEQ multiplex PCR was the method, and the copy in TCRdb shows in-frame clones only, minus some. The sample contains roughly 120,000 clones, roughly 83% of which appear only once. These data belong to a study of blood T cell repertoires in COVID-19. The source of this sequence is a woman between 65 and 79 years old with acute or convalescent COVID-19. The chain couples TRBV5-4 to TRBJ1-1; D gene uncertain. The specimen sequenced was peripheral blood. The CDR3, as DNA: TGTGCCAGCAGCTCAACGAGCACTGAAGCTTTCTTT. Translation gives CASSSTSTEAFF.